A selection of T cell receptor beta chains follows, all from one sample in a study of blood T cell repertoires in COVID-19. Repertoires were generated with immunoSEQ multiplex PCR, while TCRdb's copy carries only in-frame clones and drops some. The sample lists about 180,000 clones, about 88% occurring once. Material for sequencing was peripheral blood. Receptors originate from a woman in her twenties or thirties with active or convalescent COVID-19. CDR3s include the opening cysteine and the closing phenylalanine or tryptophan. The D gene is left open where the match is weak. Where a row states a size, it is once, few, many or the class of an expanded clone; other rows omit it.

D,J,size,V,DNA,CDR3
.,TRBJ1-4,.,TRBV19,TGTGCCAGTAGCTCCGGACATTTTGAAAAACTGTTTTTT,CASSSGHFEKLFF
TRBD1,TRBJ2-7,few,TRBV2,TGTGCCAGTATTCGAGGGACAGGGTTGTATGAGCAGTACTTC,CASIRGTGLYEQYF
.,TRBJ1-4,.,TRBV29-1,TGCAGCGTTGAGGCAGGCGCTAATGAAAAACTGTTTTTT,CSVEAGANEKLFF
TRBD2,TRBJ2-7,.,TRBV11-2,TGTGCCAGCAGACCTACGACTAGCGGGAATGAGCAGTACTTC,CASRPTTSGNEQYF
.,TRBJ1-2,.,TRBV2,TGTGCCAGCTTCCCGGGGATCCGGCGGGGAGGCTACACCTTC,CASFPGIRRGGYTF
.,TRBJ1-1,.,TRBV7-9,TGTGCCAGCAGTTTAGGGGGGGACACTGAAGCTTTCTTT,CASSLGGDTEAFF
.,TRBJ2-1,.,TRBV24-1,TGTGCCACCAGTGATTTTGGCCATGAGCAGTTCTTC,CATSDFGHEQFF
.,TRBJ1-3,once,TRBV11-2,TGTGCCAGCAGCTCCTTGGGACAACCTGGAAACACCATATATTTT,CASSSLGQPGNTIYF
.,TRBJ2-1,.,TRBV11-3,TGTGCCAGCTCACGGGGGACCTACAATGAGCAGTTCTTC,CASSRGTYNEQFF
.,TRBJ1-2,.,TRBV28,TGTGCCAGCAGTTTCGAGGGCTACGGCTACACCTTC,CASSFEGYGYTF
.,TRBJ1-1,.,TRBV21-1,TGTGCCAGCAGCAACCCGTCAGGGCGGGGTCCTATTGAAGCTTTCTTT,CASSNPSGRGPIEAFF
TRBD2,TRBJ2-2,once,TRBV13,TGTGCCAGCAGCCGAGCGGGAGCGGGCGGGGAGCTGTTTTTT,CASSRAGAGGELFF
TRBD1,TRBJ1-2,.,TRBV29-1,TGCAGCGTTGACCGGGGACAGGGCCAAACCCCGAACTATGGCTACACCTTC,CSVDRGQGQTPNYGYTF
.,TRBJ2-3,.,TRBV9,TGTGCCAGCAGCCTAAAGAGTGCAGATACGCAGTATTTT,CASSLKSADTQYF
.,TRBJ1-1,.,TRBV10-3,TGTGCCATCAGTGAGTCGGGCGGGCTGAACACTGAAGCTTTCTTT,CAISESGGLNTEAFF
.,TRBJ1-2,once,TRBV5-1,TGCGCCAGCAGCTTTACAGATACTAACTATGGCTACACCTTC,CASSFTDTNYGYTF
.,TRBJ2-1,.,TRBV18,TGTGCCAGCTCACCGGGGGAGGAGTCCAATGAGCAGTTCTTC,CASSPGEESNEQFF
TRBD2,TRBJ2-1,.,TRBV2,TGTGCCAGCAGTGAACTAGCGGGAGGGCCCCTTGGGCGGTTCTTC,CASSELAGGPLGRFF
TRBD2,TRBJ2-5,.,TRBV27,TGTGCCAGCAGTTCGGGACTAGCGGGAAAAGAGACCCAGTACTTC,CASSSGLAGKETQYF
TRBD2,TRBJ2-3,.,TRBV6-4,TGTGTCAGCTGGGGAGGGCAGGCAGATACGCAGTATTTT,CVSWGGQADTQYF
.,TRBJ2-2,few,TRBV18,TGTGCCAGCTCACCAGGGAGCAACACCGGGGAGCTGTTTTTT,CASSPGSNTGELFF
TRBD1,TRBJ1-6,.,TRBV5-5,TGTGCCAGCAGCTTCCGCGAGTACCAGGGGGGAAGCTATAATTCACCCCTCCACTTT,CASSFREYQGGSYNSPLHF
.,TRBJ1-3,.,TRBV11-3,TGTGCCAGCAGCCGATGGAGCTCTGGAAACACCATATATTTT,CASSRWSSGNTIYF
TRBD2,TRBJ2-1,.,TRBV18,TGTGCCAGCTCACGGCCGGGACTAGCGAACCACAATGAGCAGTTCTTC,CASSRPGLANHNEQFF
.,TRBJ1-6,.,TRBV18,TGTGCCAGCTCACGTGACAGACAAAAGTCACCCCTCCACTTT,CASSRDRQKSPLHF
TRBD1,TRBJ1-6,once,TRBV6-5,TGTGCCACACTAGCCGGGACAGGTGGTTCACCCCTCCACTTT,CATLAGTGGSPLHF
.,TRBJ1-6,few,TRBV6-2/TRBV6-3,TGTGCCAGCAGTGAGGAGCCACACAGGAGCTATAATTCACCCCTCCACTTT,CASSEEPHRSYNSPLHF
.,TRBJ1-3,.,TRBV30,TGTGCCTGGAGTGTACTCAGGTCCTCTGGAAACACCATATATTTT,CAWSVLRSSGNTIYF
TRBD2,TRBJ2-1,.,TRBV28,TGTGCCAGCAGTTTAGGAGGCGGGACTAGCAATGAGCAGTTCTTC,CASSLGGGTSNEQFF
.,TRBJ2-4,.,TRBV21-1,TGTGCCAACAACTTCTTGGTGGGGGCAGCCAAAAACATTCAGTACTTC,CANNFLVGAAKNIQYF
.,TRBJ2-3,.,TRBV27,TGTGCCAGCAGAAGACAGCCCACAGATACGCAGTATTTT,CASRRQPTDTQYF
TRBD1,TRBJ1-1,.,TRBV10-3,TGTGCCATCAGTGAGTCGGCAGGGGGATACACTGAAGCTTTCTTT,CAISESAGGYTEAFF
.,TRBJ1-2,.,TRBV18,TGTGCCAGCTCACCACCTGCGGGGACCTATGGCTACACCTTC,CASSPPAGTYGYTF
.,TRBJ2-1,.,TRBV7-9,TGTGCCAGCAGCTTAATTTTGGCAGACTACAATGAGCAGTTCTTC,CASSLILADYNEQFF
.,TRBJ1-5,.,TRBV10-3,TGTGCCATCAGTGACAGGGAACAGCCCCAGCATTTT,CAISDREQPQHF
TRBD1,TRBJ2-5,.,TRBV19,TGTGCCAGTAGTGTATATACCGGGACAGCTGGGGAGACCCAGTACTTC,CASSVYTGTAGETQYF
.,TRBJ2-7,few,TRBV7-6,TGTGCCAGCAGCTTAGAGGACAGCTCCTACGAGCAGTACTTC,CASSLEDSSYEQYF
TRBD1,TRBJ1-4,.,TRBV11-2,TGTGCCAGCAGCGGACAGGGGGCGGCTAATGAAAAACTGTTTTTT,CASSGQGAANEKLFF
TRBD1,TRBJ2-7,.,TRBV11-2,TGTGCCAGCAGCTTAGATGGGGACAGGGTCCTAAATTTC,CASSLDGDRVLNF
.,TRBJ1-2,.,TRBV5-1,TGCGCCAGCAGCTTGGACAGCAACTATGGCTACACCTTC,CASSLDSNYGYTF